The clone carrying this TCR beta chain is a singleton in its sample. Its specificity is not known. It was CD45RO-negative cells, positively selected for CCR7, that made up naive CD8 cells, with terminally differentiated effector memory CD45RA+ cells excluded. V shed 6 bases, J shed 11 bases, and the junction held 5 bases outside the gene matches. The CDR3 spans 11 residues. This record belongs to a study of shared clonotypes between healthy human individuals. Turning to the study itself: Researchers assigned three CD4 naive, three CD4 memory, two CD8 naive and one CD8 memory plate to each donor. Study-wide points: A handful of donors showed sharing of approximately 5% of naive CD4 clonotypes.

Using immunoSEQ multiplex PCR, the repertoire was profiled, and TCRdb retains in-frame clones only, with some absent. The table records over 2 million clones, around 96% of them present only once. The chain combines TRBV23-1 with TRBJ2-3, with 7 bases that match TRBD2. TRBV23-1 counts as an open reading frame of uncertain function. The clonotype was recovered from a man aged 18 to 30 in good health. Sequenced input: naive CD8+ T cells sorted from blood. In nucleotides, the CDR3 is TGCGCCAGCAGGGAGCGGGATCAGCAGTATTTT. As protein: CASRERDQQYF.